What follows is one TCR beta chain and its context. This specimen comes from a study of cytomegalovirus exposure and HLA in healthy donors. Germline V gives CDR1 PRHDT, CDR2 FYEKMQ (reference sequence). This CDR3 comprises 15 residues. The PCR was carried out with 60 Vbeta primers and 13 Jbeta primers. Profiled with immunoSEQ multiplex PCR; TCRdb holds only in-frame clones, not every one. The sample has some 130,000 clones; the top ten hold over 1.5%. Sequencing used PBMCs. The chain employs TRBV13 and TRBJ2-5; 9 nucleotides align to TRBD1. The DNA end lines up better with TRBJ2-7; the J call may be wrong. This TCR derives from a man in his late teens or twenties in good health and CMV-seronegative. The CDR3 DNA reads TGTGCCAGCAGCACGCCCGGGACAGGGAAGCGCGAGCAGTACTTC. This codes for CASSTPGTGKREQYF.